This is a list of T cell receptor beta chains from one sample in a study of T cell responses to AZD1222 COVID-19 vaccine. Produced via immunoSEQ multiplex PCR; TCRdb's table is partial and in-frame only. Of about 74,000 clones listed, 80% to 90% are singletons. The source was peripheral blood, collected on day 0 of AZD1222 vaccination. The origin of the receptors is an adult in good health. CDR3s include the opening cysteine and the closing phenylalanine or tryptophan. D genes are given only for firm matches. Rows may omit the clone size; those that give it use once, few, many or a size class.

v_call: TRBV6-6; clone_size: .; d_call: .; j_call: TRBJ1-5; cdr3_nt: TGTGCCAGCAGTTACAGCCAGGGGTTTAGCAATCAGCCCCAGCATTTT; cdr3_aa: CASSYSQGFSNQPQHF
v_call: TRBV2; clone_size: .; d_call: .; j_call: TRBJ1-3; cdr3_nt: TGTGCCACTAAGCAAGGAACTGGAAACACCATATATTTT; cdr3_aa: CATKQGTGNTIYF
v_call: TRBV5-1; clone_size: .; d_call: TRBD1; j_call: TRBJ2-3; cdr3_nt: TGCGCCAGCAGCTTCCCTTTGGACAGGGGCACAGATACGCAGTATTTT; cdr3_aa: CASSFPLDRGTDTQYF
v_call: TRBV6-5; clone_size: .; d_call: TRBD1; j_call: TRBJ2-7; cdr3_nt: TGTGCCAGCACCAAAAACAGGGGTCCCTACGAGCAGTACTTC; cdr3_aa: CASTKNRGPYEQYF
v_call: TRBV7-9; clone_size: .; d_call: TRBD2; j_call: TRBJ2-1; cdr3_nt: TGTGCCAGCAGCTCACGTTTTGACCAGGGAGGGATCTTC; cdr3_aa: CASSSRFDQGGIF
v_call: TRBV24-1; clone_size: .; d_call: .; j_call: TRBJ2-5; cdr3_nt: TGTGCCACCAGTGATTTAAGCGCGTCATCAGGAGAGACCCAGTACTTC; cdr3_aa: CATSDLSASSGETQYF
v_call: TRBV5-1; clone_size: .; d_call: .; j_call: TRBJ1-1; cdr3_nt: TGCGCCAGCAGCTTGGATAACACTGAAGCTTTCTTT; cdr3_aa: CASSLDNTEAFF
v_call: TRBV15; clone_size: .; d_call: TRBD2; j_call: TRBJ2-3; cdr3_nt: TGTGCCACCAGCAGAGGAATAGCGGGAGAATGGGGAGATACGCAGTATTTT; cdr3_aa: CATSRGIAGEWGDTQYF
v_call: TRBV9; clone_size: .; d_call: TRBD1; j_call: TRBJ2-1; cdr3_nt: TGTGCCAGCAGCATCGGGACAGGGGTGTACAATGAGCAGTTCTTC; cdr3_aa: CASSIGTGVYNEQFF
v_call: TRBV11-3; clone_size: .; d_call: .; j_call: TRBJ2-2; cdr3_nt: TGTGCCAGCAGCTTACAGGGACGAGCCAAGCACACCGGGGAGCTGTTTTTT; cdr3_aa: CASSLQGRAKHTGELFF
v_call: TRBV2; clone_size: .; d_call: .; j_call: TRBJ1-4; cdr3_nt: TGTGCCAGCAGCGGGGGACGGTCTAATGAAAAACTGTTTTTT; cdr3_aa: CASSGGRSNEKLFF
v_call: TRBV9; clone_size: .; d_call: .; j_call: TRBJ2-2; cdr3_nt: TGTGCCAGCAGCGTAAGCTCAGGGAGGAACACCGGGGAGCTGTTTTTT; cdr3_aa: CASSVSSGRNTGELFF
v_call: TRBV27; clone_size: .; d_call: .; j_call: TRBJ2-7; cdr3_nt: TGTGCCAGCAGTTTCTCCTACGAGCAGTACTTC; cdr3_aa: CASSFSYEQYF
v_call: TRBV18; clone_size: .; d_call: .; j_call: TRBJ1-2; cdr3_nt: TGTGCCAGCTCAACGACTACGGGCTACACCTTC; cdr3_aa: CASSTTTGYTF
v_call: TRBV3-1/TRBV3-2; clone_size: .; d_call: .; j_call: TRBJ1-2; cdr3_nt: TGTGCCAGCAGCCCCGGACACCCAAGGTATGGCTACACCTTC; cdr3_aa: CASSPGHPRYGYTF
v_call: TRBV19; clone_size: .; d_call: .; j_call: TRBJ1-2; cdr3_nt: TGTGCCAGTAGAAGTGGTGGCTACACCTTC; cdr3_aa: CASRSGGYTF
v_call: TRBV19; clone_size: .; d_call: TRBD1; j_call: TRBJ1-5; cdr3_nt: TGTGCCAGTACGGACAGGGAGGGTCAGCCCCAGCATTTT; cdr3_aa: CASTDREGQPQHF
v_call: TRBV7-6; clone_size: .; d_call: .; j_call: TRBJ2-7; cdr3_nt: TGTGCCAGCAGCTTTTCCTACGAGCAGTACTTC; cdr3_aa: CASSFSYEQYF
v_call: TRBV5-1; clone_size: .; d_call: TRBD1; j_call: TRBJ1-1; cdr3_nt: TGCGCCAGCAGCCCCGGACAGGGCAACACTGAAGCTTTCTTT; cdr3_aa: CASSPGQGNTEAFF
v_call: TRBV5-1; clone_size: .; d_call: TRBD2; j_call: TRBJ2-4; cdr3_nt: TGCGCCAGCAGCTTGGAAGCGGGGGGGCGGAGGAACATTCAGTACTTC; cdr3_aa: CASSLEAGGRRNIQYF
v_call: TRBV20-1; clone_size: .; d_call: TRBD2; j_call: TRBJ2-3; cdr3_nt: TGCAGTGCTAGTGGCGGGGGGGCCTTTAGGACAGATACGCAGTATTTT; cdr3_aa: CSASGGGAFRTDTQYF
v_call: TRBV4-2; clone_size: .; d_call: TRBD2; j_call: TRBJ2-7; cdr3_nt: TGTGCCAGCAGCCGGACTAGCGGGGCCCCCTACGAGCAGTACTTC; cdr3_aa: CASSRTSGAPYEQYF
v_call: TRBV28; clone_size: once; d_call: TRBD1; j_call: TRBJ2-7; cdr3_nt: TGTGCCAGCAGGCGGGACAGGGGAGATTTCTCCTTC; cdr3_aa: CASRRDRGDFSF
v_call: TRBV7-9; clone_size: .; d_call: .; j_call: TRBJ2-7; cdr3_nt: TGTGCCAGCAGCTCCAGGACAGAGTCGATCTACGAGCAGTACTTC; cdr3_aa: CASSSRTESIYEQYF
v_call: TRBV19; clone_size: .; d_call: TRBD1; j_call: TRBJ2-1; cdr3_nt: TGTGCCAGTAGCCAAATGACAGGGGATGAGCAGTTCTTC; cdr3_aa: CASSQMTGDEQFF
v_call: TRBV7-3; clone_size: .; d_call: TRBD2; j_call: TRBJ2-7; cdr3_nt: TGTGCCAGCAGCCGCGGGGGACTAGATGGCGAGCAGTACTTC; cdr3_aa: CASSRGGLDGEQYF
v_call: TRBV5-4; clone_size: once; d_call: TRBD1; j_call: TRBJ1-4; cdr3_nt: TGTGCCAGCAGTCGGGACAGGGCGAAAGAAAAACTGTTTTTT; cdr3_aa: CASSRDRAKEKLFF
v_call: TRBV3-1/TRBV3-2; clone_size: .; d_call: .; j_call: TRBJ1-4; cdr3_nt: TGTGCCAGCAGCCTTTTGGGGGCTACTAATGAAAAACTGTTTTTT; cdr3_aa: CASSLLGATNEKLFF
v_call: TRBV25-1; clone_size: .; d_call: TRBD1; j_call: TRBJ2-5; cdr3_nt: TGTGCCAGCACCCGAAAGGGGGCAGGGGTAGAGACCCAGTACTTC; cdr3_aa: CASTRKGAGVETQYF
v_call: TRBV19; clone_size: .; d_call: .; j_call: TRBJ2-7; cdr3_nt: TGTGCCAGTAGTACCCAAGAGCACGAGCAGTACTTC; cdr3_aa: CASSTQEHEQYF
v_call: TRBV7-9; clone_size: .; d_call: TRBD2; j_call: TRBJ2-2; cdr3_nt: TGTGCCAGCAGCTCCGGACTAGCGGGAGGATACACCGGGGAGCTGTTTTTT; cdr3_aa: CASSSGLAGGYTGELFF
v_call: TRBV2; clone_size: .; d_call: .; j_call: TRBJ2-1; cdr3_nt: TGTGCCAGCAGCCAGGATCAAGGGGTCGATGAGCAGTTCTTC; cdr3_aa: CASSQDQGVDEQFF
v_call: TRBV19; clone_size: .; d_call: .; j_call: TRBJ1-6; cdr3_nt: TGTGCCAGTAGTAGGCAGGGGAATTCACCCCTCCACTTT; cdr3_aa: CASSRQGNSPLHF
v_call: TRBV5-8; clone_size: .; d_call: .; j_call: TRBJ1-5; cdr3_nt: TGTGCCAGCAGGCTACCCCAGGGACTGGGAGATCAGCCCCAGCATTTT; cdr3_aa: CASRLPQGLGDQPQHF
v_call: TRBV6-5; clone_size: .; d_call: TRBD1; j_call: TRBJ1-1; cdr3_nt: TGTGCCGTGGGACAGCCAACTGAAGCTTTCTTT; cdr3_aa: CAVGQPTEAFF
v_call: TRBV2; clone_size: .; d_call: .; j_call: TRBJ1-1; cdr3_nt: TGTGCCAGCAGTGATTCGGGGGGGCGCCGGATCACTGAAGCTTTCTTT; cdr3_aa: CASSDSGGRRITEAFF
v_call: TRBV9; clone_size: few; d_call: TRBD1; j_call: TRBJ2-7; cdr3_nt: TGTGCCAGCAGCGTTCTCCCAGGGACAGGGGGCTTATACTTC; cdr3_aa: CASSVLPGTGGLYF
v_call: TRBV5-4; clone_size: .; d_call: TRBD1; j_call: TRBJ1-1; cdr3_nt: TGTGCCAGCAGCAGGGGACAGGAGGGCACTGAAGCTTTCTTT; cdr3_aa: CASSRGQEGTEAFF
v_call: TRBV5-5; clone_size: .; d_call: TRBD1; j_call: TRBJ2-7; cdr3_nt: TGTGCCAGCACCTTGACAGGGGGCGACGAGCAGTACTTC; cdr3_aa: CASTLTGGDEQYF